This TCR beta chain originates from a study of T-cell memory formation after mild COVID-19. Constant-segment primers and 5'RACE yielded cDNA libraries for TCR alpha and TCR beta, each carrying sample barcodes and UMIs. TCRdb fed the 5' RACE reads into MiXCR, producing one record per CDR3 protein. This table has some 300,000 distinct CDR3 sequences, 20% to 25% appearing once. Concerning this clonotype itself: Its antigen remains unidentified.

The CDR3 runs 12 residues. Trimming removed 5 bases at V and 5 bases at J, with 7 bases between. Germline CDR1 SGHVS, CDR2 FNYEAQ. Study-wide points: Clones which contracted sat mainly in CM and EM if CD4+, and in EMRA if CD8+. Memory from before infection featured some responding clones, which suggests cross-reactive memory joined.

The chain joins TRBV7-6 to TRBJ2-1; D is unclear. This sequence was found in a man younger than 30 who had mild COVID-19 (a few samples of this study predate the infection). Cell type and time point are not known. Sequenced input: PBMCs or a T cell subset sorted from them (not recorded which). The CDR3 region has the DNA TGTGCCAGCAGCCTGTATCACAATGAGCAGTTCTTC. Protein: CASSLYHNEQFF.